This passage covers 13 T cell receptor beta chains from one sample sequenced in a study of cytomegalovirus exposure and HLA in healthy donors. The PCR was carried out with 60 Vbeta primers and 13 Jbeta primers. Repertoires were generated with immunoSEQ multiplex PCR, while TCRdb's copy carries only in-frame clones and drops some. The sample holds 65,000 to 85,000 clones, more than 60% seen once. The sequenced sample consisted of PBMCs. The receptors shown here come from a male donor in good health and CMV-seropositive.

This chain uses TRBV10-3 with TRBJ1-2; maybe TRBD1 (5 bases). Trimming cost V 10 bases and J 4 bases, with 10 bases left between them. Germline assignment: CDR1 ENHRY and CDR2 SYGVKD. This CDR3 is 11 amino acids long. CDR3 in amino acids: CATSDSYGYTF. CDR3 bases: TGTGCCACCAGCGACAGCTATGGCTACACCTTC.

This CDR3 is CASKLDGGSGQPQHF. Written as DNA, the CDR3 is TGTGCCAGCAAGCTTGACGGGGGTTCAGGCCAGCCCCAGCATTTT. The V call is TRBV2, the J call TRBJ1-5, with a tentative D call TRBD1 (5 bases). CDR1 and CDR2 (germline): SNHLY, FYNNEI. This CDR3 is 15 amino acids long. V lost 7 bases and J 7 bases, leaving 20 bases between the germline ends.

A few counts support this clone. The rearrangement links TRBV5-7 to TRBJ1-1; the D gene is possibly TRBD1 (5 bases). TRBV5-7 is recorded as an ORF, its role being uncertain. The CDR3 is 11 amino acids. The V and J ends lost 7 bases and 5 bases respectively, with 9 bases between them. CDR3 DNA: TGTGCCAGCTCAGGGAGGACTGAAGCTTTCTTT. This gives the protein CASSGRTEAFF.

The chain joins TRBV29-1 to TRBJ2-7, with a tentative D call TRBD1 (9 bases). Looked up from germline, CDR1 is SQVTM and CDR2 is ANQGSEA. Trimming shortened V by 2 bases and J by 5 bases, and 16 bases separated the two germline ends. The CDR3 sequence is 14 residues long. The CDR3 reads CSVERGGQGNEQYF. The CDR3 region has the DNA TGCAGCGTTGAACGGGGGGGACAGGGAAACGAGCAGTACTTC.

The chain links TRBV29-1 to TRBJ1-1; tentative D call: TRBD1 (5 bases). The CDR3 extends over 17 amino acids. V was trimmed by 0 bases and J by 5 bases, leaving 22 bases between them. Germline V gene lookup returns CDR1 SQVTM and CDR2 ANQGSEA. This CDR3 is CSVEDVGGSGTRTEAFF. The CDR3 nucleotides read TGCAGCGTTGAAGATGTCGGGGGGTCAGGGACGAGGACTGAAGCTTTCTTT.

This chain connects TRBV9 to TRBJ2-3, with 12 bases matching TRBD2. V shed 4 bases, J shed 4 bases, and the junction held 4 bases outside the gene matches. Germline V gene sequence: CDR1 SGDLS, CDR2 YYNGEE. The CDR3 extends over 15 amino acids. Written as DNA, the CDR3 is TGTGCCAGCAGCAAACTAGCGGGAGGAGCAGATACGCAGTATTTT. Its protein product is CASSKLAGGADTQYF. Combining the CDR3 with reference TRBV9 and TRBJ2-3 gives the whole variable domain DSGVTQTPKHLITATGQRVTLRCSPRSGDLSVYWYQQSLDQGLQFLIQYYNGEERAKGNILERFSAQQFPDLHSELNLSSLELGDSALYFCASSKLAGGADTQYFGPGTRLTVL.

V gene TRBV19 combines with J gene TRBJ2-3; 13 bases agree with TRBD2. CDR1 is LNHDA and CDR2 is SQIVND in the germline V gene (reference sequence). The junction had 5 bases not matched to a gene; V was cut back by 4 bases and J by 4 bases. The CDR3 has 16 residues. The CDR3 sequence: CASSTRTSGSPDTQYF. The CDR3 region has the DNA TGTGCCAGTAGTACCAGGACTAGCGGGAGTCCAGATACGCAGTATTTT.

The chain links TRBV2 to TRBJ2-7; D ambiguous. The V end was cut by 6 bases, the J end by 3 bases, with 6 bases between. The germline V gene encodes CDR1 SNHLY and CDR2 FYNNEI. This CDR3 region has 11 residues. CDR3 sequence (DNA): TGTGCCAGCAGCTATATCTACGAGCAGTACTTC. Translated: CASSYIYEQYF.

The chain couples TRBV12-5 to TRBJ2-1; D is ambiguous. Trimming removed 5 bases at V and 3 bases at J, with 5 bases between. The CDR3 spans 12 residues. CDR1 is LGHNT, CDR2 FRNRAP, per germline. The CDR3 coding sequence is TGTGCTAGTGGTCAGAACTACAATGAGCAGTTCTTC. Its protein is CASGQNYNEQFF.

This chain connects TRBV5-1 to TRBJ2-6, with D possibly TRBD1 on 5 matching bases. Between the trimmed V and J ends, which lost 0 bases and 15 bases, there was a span of 16 bases. CDR1 SGHRS and CDR2 YFSETQ come from the germline V gene. The CDR3 is 14 amino acids. CDR3 loop: CASSLDGNQGDLTF. The CDR3 DNA sequence: TGCGCCAGCAGCTTGGATGGAAATCAGGGTGACCTGACTTTC. The full variable domain, with the rest looked up from reference TRBV5-1 and TRBJ2-6, is KAGVTQTPRYLIKTRGQQVTLSCSPISGHRSVSWYQQTPGQGLQFLFEYFSETQRNKGNFPGRFSGRQFSNSRSEMNVSTLELGDSALYLCASSLDGNQGDLTFGAGSRLTVL.

Notes on this clone: In this CDR3 the conserved last residue, phenylalanine or tryptophan, is missing, so a read error is likely. Because the CDR3's place on the DNA is in doubt, the DNA is left out and the CDR3 is given as listed by TCRdb. This rearrangement joins TRBV10-3 to TRBJ2-6; the D segment call TRBD2 is taken from the table without a DNA check. The CDR3 length equals 9 residues, ends included. The germline V gene encodes CDR1 ENHRY and CDR2 SYGVKD. The CDR3 here is CATHGRGTP.

This chain connects TRBV7-9 to TRBJ1-1; D is unclear. Looked up from germline, CDR1 is SEHNR and CDR2 is FQNEAQ (reference sequence). The V end was cut by 4 bases, the J end by 7 bases, with 10 bases between. There are 12 residues in the CDR3. CDR3 in amino acids: CASSYIAHEAFF. Here the CDR3 DNA reads TGTGCCAGCAGCTACATAGCCCATGAAGCTTTCTTT.

In DNA, the CDR3 is TGTGCCAGCTCACCGCGGACAGGGGTTGAGAACGAGCAGTACTTC. As protein: CASSPRTGVENEQYF. The chain has TRBV18 and TRBJ2-7; 9 positions agree with TRBD1. Trimming removed 3 bases from V and 5 bases from J; junction bases left unmatched: 8. The CDR3 extends over 15 amino acids. The germline V gene encodes CDR1 KGHSH and CDR2 LQKENI.